This TCR beta chain was documented in a study of cytomegalovirus exposure and HLA in healthy donors. In this sample, this clone turned up a few times. Its cognate antigen is unknown. Overall study results and limits: In a later analysis, a missense DCLRE1C variant was linked to TCR beta V- and J-gene trimming. As immune exposure information, only CMV serostatus was available.

CDR3 length: 14 amino acids. The germline CDR1 and CDR2 sequences are SGHRS and YFSETQ. V lost 4 bases to trimming and J lost 5 bases; unmatched junction nucleotides: 9. The PCR employed 60 Vbeta primers together with 13 Jbeta primers. Produced via immunoSEQ multiplex PCR; TCRdb's table is partial and in-frame only. This sample carries about 94,000 clones, approximately 7.7% of them seen once, and the ten largest clones take 2% to 2.5%. This chain links TRBV5-1 with TRBJ2-7; TRBD1 agrees at 7 bases. Sequenced input: PBMCs. The clonotype originates from a man in his forties or fifties in good health and CMV-seronegative. The CDR3 sequence is CASSEAGGLNEQYF. CDR3 bases: TGCGCCAGCAGCGAAGCAGGGGGTTTGAACGAGCAGTACTTC.